One and the same sample provided the 18 T cell receptor beta chains below, sequenced in a study of early T cells in non-severe SARS-CoV-2 infection. TCRdb redid the calling of the 5' RACE reads with MiXCR, one entry per CDR3 protein. This table has roughly 53,000 distinct CDR3 sequences, approximately 12% appearing once. The starting material was whole blood, obtained at baseline. These receptors all come from an adult who was a healthcare worker with PCR-confirmed SARS-CoV-2 infection or an uninfected control (not recorded which).

This chain links TRBV7-2 with TRBJ2-7, with D possibly being TRBD1 (6 bases). The V gene's germline CDR1 is SGHTA and CDR2 FQGNSA. The CDR3 totals 14 residues. V shed 1 base and J shed 9 bases, with 16 bases lying between them. CDR3 sequence reads: CASSLDQGPLGQYF. CDR3 nucleotide sequence: TGTGCCAGCAGCTTAGATCAGGGGCCTTTAGGGCAGTACTTC.

This clonotype was counted many times. V and J are TRBV5-4 and TRBJ1-1, with D perhaps TRBD1 (5 bases). The CDR3 extends over 18 amino acids. V lost 7 bases to trimming and J lost 3 bases, with 28 bases between them. The V gene's germline CDR1 is SGHNT and CDR2 YYREEE (reference sequence). The DNA for the CDR3 is TGTGCCAGCCGGAGCTGGGAGGGAAAAAGGGGCGCGCACACTGAAGCTTTCTTT. The encoded protein is CASRSWEGKRGAHTEAFF.

A few counts support this clonotype. The chain recombines TRBV11-3 with TRBJ2-1; possible D gene TRBD1, 6 bases. Germline V gene lookup returns CDR1 SGHNT and CDR2 YENEEA. There are 16 residues in the CDR3. V was shortened by 1 base and J by 4 bases, with 14 bases between the two germline ends. This CDR3 is CASSLGFQGRYNEQFF. For the CDR3, the DNA is TGTGCCAGCAGCTTAGGTTTTCAGGGGCGGTACAATGAGCAGTTCTTC.

The chain couples TRBV7-9 to TRBJ2-2; TRBD1 agrees at 7 bases. Trimming at V came to 5 bases and at J to 7 bases, leaving 10 bases not matched to a gene. The CDR3 sequence is 15 residues long. Germline CDR1 SEHNR, CDR2 FQNEAQ (reference sequence). The CDR3 sequence is CASSLQRGLGGELFF. The CDR3 nucleotides are TGTGCCAGCAGCCTCCAGAGGGGGCTTGGCGGGGAGCTGTTTTTT. Looking up the rest from reference TRBV7-9 and TRBJ2-2 gives the full variable domain: DTGVSQNPRHKITKRGQNVTFRCDPISEHNRLYWYRQTLGQGPEFLTYFQNEAQLEKSRLLSDRFSAERPKGSFSTLEIQRTEQGDSAMYLCASSLQRGLGGELFFGEGSRLTVL.

This clonotype was observed a few times. The chain joins TRBV4-2 to TRBJ1-4; 10 bases fit TRBD1. The length of the CDR3 is 15 residues. After removal of 4 bases from V and 7 bases from J, the junction contained 6 bases not matched to a gene. Germline CDR1 and CDR2: LGHNA and YNFKEQ. CDR3 sequence: CASSPDGTGVEKLFF. CDR3 coding DNA: TGTGCCAGCAGCCCAGATGGGACAGGGGTTGAAAAACTGTTTTTT.

At least ten counts were recorded for this clonotype. The rearrangement joins TRBV19 to TRBJ2-7, with D maybe TRBD2 (6 bases). V dropped 3 bases and J dropped 6 bases, with 6 bases sitting between them. The CDR3 is made up of 11 amino acids. Germline lookup yields CDR1 LNHDA and CDR2 SQIVND (reference sequence). This CDR3 reads CASSIGGEQYF. As DNA, the CDR3 is TGTGCCAGTAGTATCGGGGGCGAGCAGTACTTC.

This clonotype was seen a handful of times. The rearrangement uses TRBV6-2 or TRBV6-3 and TRBJ2-3, with TRBD2 matching 8 bases. The CDR3 has 17 residues. Germline values: CDR1 MNHEY, CDR2 SVGEGT. J lost 2 bases, V lost 5 bases, and 12 bases had no gene match. The CDR3 DNA follows: TGTGCCAGCAGTAAACGGGGGGGAGAGATAAACACAGATACGCAGTATTTT. Its translation: CASSKRGGEINTDTQYF.

To note about this clonotype: At one boundary the junction diverges from the germline segment, which might be a read error. The V call is TRBV11-2, the J call TRBJ2-1; D is perhaps TRBD1 or TRBD2 (5 bases each). This CDR3 comprises 15 residues. Germline V gene sequence: CDR1 SGHAT, CDR2 FQNNGV. Here the CDR3 reads CAGSLDGDRNNEQFF. The DNA for the CDR3 is TGTGCCGGCAGCTTAGATGGGGACCGGAACAATGAGCAGTTCTTC. The variable domain in full, with the rest retrieved from reference TRBV11-2 and TRBJ2-1, is EAGVAQSPRYKIIEKRQSVAFWCNPISGHATLYWYQQILGQGPKLLIQFQNNGVVDDSQLPKDRFSAERLKGVDSTLKIQPAKLEDSAVYLCAGSLDGDRNNEQFFGPGTRLTVL.

This clonotype was found a few times. CDR3 DNA: TGTGCCAGCAGCTTGCAGAATAGCTTAGGGGAGCAGTACTTC. Translating gives CASSLQNSLGEQYF. This chain links TRBV7-2 with TRBJ2-7, with D unresolved. The CDR3 is 14 residues long. V lost 3 bases, J lost 7 bases, and 16 bases lay in between. Germline V lookup: CDR1 SGHTA, CDR2 FQGNSA.

In this sample, this clonotype turned up many times. This chain links TRBV11-2 with TRBJ2-1; D gene unclear. V lost 7 bases and J 10 bases, leaving 17 bases between the germline ends. The V gene's germline CDR1 is SGHAT and CDR2 FQNNGV. This CDR3 contains 13 residues. This CDR3 is CASTTVVSREQFF. The DNA of the CDR3 is TGTGCCAGCACCACCGTGGTCTCGAGGGAGCAGTTCTTC.

A few counts support this clonotype. The rearrangement uses TRBV7-3 and TRBJ2-3; 8 nucleotides match TRBD2. CDR1 is SGHTA, CDR2 FQGTGA, per germline. Germline trimming cut 0 bases from V and 2 bases from J; bases unmatched to any gene: 10. This CDR3 has 18 residues. The CDR3, as DNA: TGTGCCAGCAGCTTAACGGGTAATAGCGGGATTACCACAGATACGCAGTATTTT. Protein product: CASSLTGNSGITTDTQYF. The full variable domain, completed using reference TRBV7-3 and TRBJ2-3, is GAGVSQTPSNKVTEKGKYVELRCDPISGHTALYWYRQSLGQGPEFLIYFQGTGAADDSGLPNDRFFAVRPEGSVSTLKIQRTERGDSAVYLCASSLTGNSGITTDTQYFGPGTRLTVL.

This clonotype was recorded a few times. The chain joins TRBV12-3 or TRBV12-4 to TRBJ1-3; maybe TRBD1 (5 bases). The V end lost 0 bases, the J end lost 0 bases, and 12 bases lay between the germline ends. The CDR3 is 17 residues long. The CDR3, as DNA: TGTGCCAGCAGTTTAGCGCTATCAGGGCTCTCTGGAAACACCATATATTTT. This encodes CASSLALSGLSGNTIYF.

CDR3 nucleotide sequence: TGTGCCAGCAGCCGAACATGGAGCTCCTATAATTCACCCCTCCACTTT. Amino acids: CASSRTWSSYNSPLHF. The chain carries TRBV12-3 or TRBV12-4 and TRBJ1-6; D not certain. The germline V and J ends were trimmed by 6 bases and 0 bases, with 12 bases remaining between them. The CDR3 spans 16 residues.

This sequence joins TRBV12-3 or TRBV12-4 and TRBJ1-3; D gene unclear. V gave up 5 bases and J gave up 0 bases, with 2 bases separating them. The CDR3 covers 12 residues. The chain's CDR3 is CASSVSGNTIYF. CDR3 in DNA: TGTGCCAGCAGTGTCTCTGGAAACACCATATATTTT.

At least ten counts were recorded for this clonotype. The chain uses TRBV11-2 and TRBJ2-7, with unresolved D. V dropped 6 bases and J dropped 2 bases, with 8 bases sitting between them. CDR3 size: 12 residues. Looked up from germline, CDR1 is SGHAT and CDR2 is FQNNGV. CDR3 region: CASRDPTYEQYF. The CDR3 bases are TGTGCCAGCAGGGACCCTACCTACGAGCAGTACTTC.

V gene TRBV20-1 combines with J gene TRBJ2-3; possibly TRBD2 for D (5 bases). In germline, CDR1 is DFQATT, CDR2 SNEGSKA (reference sequence). The CDR3 has 13 residues. Trimming pared 2 bases from V and 2 bases from J, leaving 8 bases between. The chain's CDR3 is CSARPRVTDTQYF. The DNA of the CDR3 is TGCAGTGCTAGACCGCGGGTCACAGATACGCAGTATTTT.

This clonotype was seen only a few times. This chain links TRBV7-6 with TRBJ2-2, with a weak D call TRBD1 (5 bases). Trimming cost V 3 bases and J 7 bases, with 12 bases left between them. The germline V gene has CDR1 SGHVS and CDR2 FNYEAQ. CDR3 length: 14 amino acids. The CDR3 DNA follows: TGTGCCAGCAGCTTGCGCAGGGCAGACGGGGAGCTGTTTTTT. The encoded protein is CASSLRRADGELFF.

V is TRBV7-2 and J is TRBJ1-3; D not resolved. V was clipped by 5 bases and J by 3 bases, with 5 bases between them. The CDR3 covers 12 residues. Germline V gene sequence: CDR1 SGHTA, CDR2 FQGNSA. The CDR3 region is CASSPFGNTIYF. The CDR3 DNA reads as TGTGCCAGCAGCCCCTTTGGAAACACCATATATTTT.